This T cell receptor (beta chain) is from a study of metastatic and nonmetastatic thyroid tumors. No patient had received any treatment before thyroid surgery. Via MiXCR, TCRdb re-called the PCR reads. Among around 30,000 clones listed, about 24% were seen once. This clone showed up many times. The germline gives CDR1 SNHLY, CDR2 FYNNEI. V shed 3 bases and J 3 bases; nucleotides not matched to a gene: 5. This CDR3 spans 16 amino acids. The sample comprised blood. The receptor was derived from a female donor with papillary thyroid cancer or a benign thyroid nodule (not recorded which). Some clones in this sample may be carry-over from other donors' samples. The chain has TRBV2 and TRBJ1-3, with 10 positions matching TRBD1. The CDR3 is CASSDRQGAGGNTIYF. As DNA, the CDR3 is TGTGCCAGCAGTGATCGACAGGGGGCAGGTGGAAACACCATATATTTT.